The next 27 T cell receptor beta chains were all read from a single sample in a study of regulatory T cells in long-lasting Graves disease. iRepertoire HTBI primers and Arm-PCR of CDR3 regions built TCR beta libraries. TCRdb independently ran MiXCR on the multiplex PCR reads; one entry per CDR3 protein. The profile shows a few hundred thousand distinct CDR3 sequences, about 16% of them singletons. Time point defined: newly diagnosed GD, antithyroid drugs for less than 3 months. Extracted RNA from PBMCs served as the source of the TCR library. The sample here was peripheral blood mononuclear cells (PBMCs), taken at new diagnosis, from a patient treated with antithyroid drugs. These receptor sequences come from a female donor with Graves disease.

The sample holds many counts of this clonotype. Written as DNA, the CDR3 is TGTGCCAGCACATACGGGACAGGGTCGTCCGAGCAGTACTTC. Translation: CASTYGTGSSEQYF. The J gene is TRBJ2-7, the V gene TRBV6-1; 9 bases match TRBD1. The CDR3 has 14 residues. Germline V gives CDR1 MNHNS, CDR2 SASEGT. With 7 bases clipped from V and 6 bases from J, the junction kept 10 bases outside the gene matches.

J is TRBJ1-4 and V is TRBV6-2 or TRBV6-3; D may be TRBD1 (5 bases). The CDR3 consists of 16 residues. Germline V gives CDR1 MNHEY, CDR2 SVGEGT. V lost 6 bases and J 4 bases, leaving 18 bases between the germline ends. The CDR3 loop is CASSPHEGQINEKLFF. DNA of the CDR3: TGTGCCAGCAGCCCCCATGAGGGGCAAATTAATGAAAAACTGTTTTTT.

The sample holds many counts of this clonotype. The chain is built from TRBV6-2 or TRBV6-3 and TRBJ2-1; 8 bases fit TRBD1. Germline CDR1 and CDR2: MNHEY and SVGEGT. J was trimmed by 3 bases and V by 6 bases; bases with no gene match: 10. The CDR3 has 16 residues. The CDR3 coding sequence is TGTGCCAGCAGCCCCGCTGACAGGGGCGTCTACAATGAGCAGTTCTTC. It codes for CASSPADRGVYNEQFF.

V and J are TRBV9 and TRBJ2-1, with D possibly called TRBD1 or TRBD2 (5 bases each). Matching the DNA end better, TRBJ2-7 makes the J call doubtful. This CDR3 has 15 amino acids. CDR1 and CDR2 (germline): SGDLS, YYNGEE. For the CDR3, the DNA is TGTGCCAGCAGCGTAGTCTGGGGGTCTCGCAATGAGCAGTACTTC. Its translation is CASSVVWGSRNEQYF.

The chain uses TRBV7-2 and TRBJ2-7; a weak D match, TRBD1 (5 bases). This CDR3 spans 16 amino acids. Trimming pared 5 bases from V and 0 bases from J, leaving 17 bases between. The V gene's germline CDR1 is SGHTA and CDR2 FQGNSA. Here the CDR3 DNA reads TGTGCCAGCAGCCCTATGGGGCGGAACGGCTCCTACGAGCAGTACTTC. Amino acids: CASSPMGRNGSYEQYF.

There are many counts of this clonotype. The chain has TRBV6-2 or TRBV6-3 and TRBJ2-1, with TRBD2 matching over 12 bases. V lost 6 bases, J lost 4 bases, and 4 bases stayed unmatched. Per germline, CDR1 MNHEY and CDR2 SVGEGT. CDR3 size: 15 residues. In DNA form, the CDR3 reads TGTGCCAGCAGCCGGACTAGCGGGGCGTACAATGAGCAGTTCTTC. Protein product: CASSRTSGAYNEQFF.

This clonotype was counted ten times or more. The V gene is TRBV28, the J gene TRBJ2-6; 7 bases match TRBD1. Losses at the gene ends were 8 bases for V and 0 bases for J; bases not matched to a gene: 10. The length of the CDR3 is 17 residues. Germline V gene sequence: CDR1 MDHEN, CDR2 SYDVKM. DNA for the CDR3: TGTGCCAGCCGCCGTAGGGACAGCTACTCTGGGGCCAACGTCCTGACTTTC. Protein product: CASRRRDSYSGANVLTF. Based on the CDR3 plus reference TRBV28 and TRBJ2-6, the full variable domain is DVKVTQSSRYLVKRTGEKVFLECVQDMDHENMFWYRQDPGLGLRLIYFSYDVKMKEKGDIPEGYSVSREKKERFSLILESASTNQTSMYLCASRRRDSYSGANVLTFGAGSRLTVL.

This clonotype has only one observation. This may be a read error: a much more frequent sequence differs by one nucleotide. It is likely a read error, because the conserved phenylalanine at the end of the CDR3 is missing. The gene calls are TRBV20-1 and TRBJ2-7; 7 bases agree with TRBD2. The CDR3 runs 14 residues. Germline trimming cut 0 bases from V and 4 bases from J; bases unmatched to any gene: 6. CDR1 and CDR2 from the germline V gene are DFQATT and SNEGSKA (reference sequence). The CDR3 coding sequence is TGCAGTGCTAGAGATGACGGGAGGATATACGAGCAGTACTTG. Its protein is CSARDDGRIYEQYL.

The chain recombines TRBV7-9 with TRBJ2-3; no reliable D call. CDR1 and CDR2 from the germline V gene are SEHNR and FQNEAQ (reference sequence). The CDR3 extends over 14 amino acids. V lost 5 bases to trimming and J lost 8 bases, with 17 bases between them. CDR3 in amino acids: CASSPRTVLGTQYF. CDR3 nucleotides: TGTGCCAGCAGCCCCCGGACGGTGTTGGGTACGCAGTATTTT.

This clonotype appeared many times. The chain joins TRBV20-1 to TRBJ2-7; 12 positions match TRBD2. Per germline, CDR1 DFQATT and CDR2 SNEGSKA (reference sequence). The CDR3 is 15 amino acids. The ends lost 3 bases at V and 4 bases at J; junction bases unmatched: 7. DNA for the CDR3: TGCAGTGCTAGCTATGGACTAGCGGGATCGTACGAGCAGTACTTC. It is translated as CSASYGLAGSYEQYF.

A remark on this clonotype: A far bigger clonotype differs at one base, so this is likely a read error. V is TRBV12-5 and J is TRBJ2-5, with 12 positions matching TRBD2. This CDR3 contains 14 residues. The trim removed 6 bases at V and 11 bases at J, leaving 10 bases unmatched. Germline-derived CDR1 and CDR2 are LGHNT and FRNRAP. This chain's CDR3 is CASGTTSGSNEQYF. The CDR3 DNA sequence: TGTGCTAGTGGCACGACTAGCGGGAGTAATGAGCAGTACTTC.

This clonotype occurred many times. The rearrangement uses TRBV15 and TRBJ1-1; no definite D call. Germline-derived CDR1 and CDR2 are LNHNV and YYDKDF (reference sequence). This CDR3 region has 15 residues. Trimming shortened V by 0 bases and J by 0 bases, and 8 bases separated the two germline ends. The CDR3 coding sequence is TGTGCCACCAGCAGAGATACCAACCTGAACACTGAAGCTTTCTTT. It is translated as CATSRDTNLNTEAFF.

This clonotype was recorded many times. This chain connects TRBV11-3 to TRBJ1-4; D gene unclear. The CDR3 totals 15 residues. CDR1 and CDR2 (germline): SGHNT, YENEEA. The ends were cut back, 5 bases at V and 0 bases at J, with 10 bases in the middle. Here the CDR3 DNA reads TGTGCCAGCAGCCCCTCAGCAACAACTAATGAAAAACTGTTTTTT. This encodes CASSPSATTNEKLFF.

This sequence joins TRBV4-3 and TRBJ1-2; 9 bases line up with TRBD1. With 1 base clipped from V and 8 bases from J, the junction kept 2 bases outside the gene matches. The germline CDR1 and CDR2 sequences are LGHNA and YSLEER. The CDR3 is 13 amino acids. As DNA, the CDR3 is TGCGCCAGCAGCCAAGGGACAGGGGAGGGCTACACCTTC. This sequence encodes CASSQGTGEGYTF.

The chain carries TRBV2 and TRBJ1-2; no firm D call. Germline V gene data show CDR1 as SNHLY and CDR2 as FYNNEI. This CDR3 comprises 14 residues. The V end lost 5 bases, the J end lost 3 bases, and 13 bases lay between the germline ends. The CDR3 DNA reads TGTGCCAGCAGTCGTCGGGAGTTGGACTATGGCTACACCTTC. It is translated as CASSRRELDYGYTF.

This clonotype was counted ten times or more. The chain links TRBV5-5 to TRBJ2-2, with a tentative D call TRBD1 (6 bases). Germline V gene data show CDR1 as SGHKS and CDR2 as YYEKEE (reference sequence). The V gene lost 4 bases and the J gene lost 5 bases, with 6 bases spanning the gap. The CDR3 consists of 12 residues. For the CDR3, the DNA is TGTGCCAGCAGCGGGACAACCGGGGAGCTGTTTTTT. Amino acids: CASSGTTGELFF.

This clonotype was seen many times. CDR3 in amino acids: CATSRTTSRPPTQYF. Here the CDR3 DNA reads TGTGCCACCAGTCGGACTACTTCACGACCTCCTACGCAGTATTTT. The chain couples TRBV24-1 to TRBJ2-3; TRBD2 is a possible D gene (6 bases). Trimming stripped 6 bases from V and 8 bases from J, with 20 bases between. The germline gives CDR1 KGHDR, CDR2 SFDVKD. The length of the CDR3 is 15 residues.

Ten or more counts support this clonotype. The chain employs TRBV28 and TRBJ2-5; TRBD1 agrees at 9 bases. This CDR3 comprises 14 residues. CDR1 is MDHEN and CDR2 is SYDVKM in the germline V gene. J lost 5 bases, V lost 6 bases, and 7 bases had no gene match. In DNA form, the CDR3 reads TGTGCCAGCAGCACCGGGACAGGGTGGGAGACCCAGTACTTC. Protein sequence: CASSTGTGWETQYF.

The J gene is TRBJ1-4, the V gene TRBV2; D possibly corresponds to TRBD1 (5 bases). CDR3 size: 14 residues. Looked up from germline, CDR1 is SNHLY and CDR2 is FYNNEI. The V gene lost 8 bases and the J gene lost 7 bases, with 17 bases spanning the gap. Here the CDR3 reads CASGAQGSSEKLFF. In nucleotides, the CDR3 is TGTGCCAGCGGAGCGCAGGGTAGTAGTGAAAAACTGTTTTTT.

This clonotype has ten or more counts. The chain uses TRBV10-2 and TRBJ2-7; D is undetermined. The germline V gene has CDR1 WSHSY and CDR2 SAAADI. The CDR3 covers 12 residues. The V and J ends lost 3 bases and 7 bases respectively, with 10 bases between them. The CDR3 DNA follows: TGCGCCAGCAGTGAAGCTGAGGCAGAGCAGTACTTC. Its protein product is CASSEAEAEQYF.

This clonotype was recorded many times. The chain links TRBV30 to TRBJ1-2; 7 nucleotides agree with TRBD1. The V gene's germline CDR1 is GTSNPN and CDR2 SVGIG (reference sequence). The CDR3 is made up of 14 amino acids. Trimming removed 7 bases from V and 0 bases from J; junction bases left unmatched: 8. The CDR3 region is CASRDRVTNYGYTF. The CDR3 DNA sequence: TGTGCCTCGAGAGACAGGGTGACTAACTATGGCTACACCTTC.

This clonotype was detected many times. The CDR3 bases are TGTGCCAGCAGTGAAGCGCCCAATCAGCCCCAGCATTTT. Its translation: CASSEAPNQPQHF. The V and J genes are TRBV6-1 and TRBJ1-5; D is ambiguous. The CDR3 extends over 13 amino acids. V dropped 0 bases and J dropped 3 bases, with 3 bases sitting between them. Per the germline V gene, CDR1 is MNHNS and CDR2 is SASEGT.

On this clonotype: A far larger clone is just one base off, so this is likely a read error. The CDR3 region has the DNA TGTGCCAGCAGCGTAATGAGGAGCTCTAGCTCCTACAATGAGCAGTTCTTC. This translates into CASSVMRSSSSYNEQFF. V is TRBV11-3 and J is TRBJ2-1; D gene uncertain. Germline-derived CDR1 and CDR2 are SGHNT and YENEEA. Trimming shortened V by 5 bases and J by 0 bases, and 17 bases separated the two germline ends. The CDR3 consists of 17 residues.

This clonotype was seen many times. This chain links TRBV7-8 with TRBJ2-7, with unresolved D. The CDR3 contains 16 residues. The V end was cut by 1 base, the J end by 1 base, with 14 bases between. Germline loops: CDR1 SGHVS, CDR2 FQNEAQ. The CDR3: CASSLGTTWQSYEQYF. CDR3 DNA: TGTGCCAGCAGCTTAGGGACGACCTGGCAATCCTACGAGCAGTACTTC.

In its sample, this clonotype was seen many times. The V gene is TRBV4-1, the J gene TRBJ1-1; no definite D call. CDR1 is MGHRA, CDR2 YSYEKL, per germline. This CDR3 is built from 15 residues. Trimming left V 1 base short and J 1 base short, with 10 bases between. As DNA, the CDR3 is TGCGCCAGCAGCCAAGTATTCCCGGGGAACACTGAAGCTTTCTTT. Translation gives CASSQVFPGNTEAFF.

This clonotype was observed many times. The rearrangement joins TRBV7-2 to TRBJ1-5, with no clear D. The CDR3 covers 11 residues. Deletions cut 3 bases from V and 6 bases from J, with 3 bases between. The germline V gene encodes CDR1 SGHTA and CDR2 FQGNSA. DNA for the CDR3: TGTGCCAGCAGCTTGGGTCAGCCCCAGCATTTT. This gives the protein CASSLGQPQHF.

The gene calls are TRBV7-3 and TRBJ1-2; D not resolved. V was pared by 5 bases and J by 5 bases, with 15 bases between. The CDR3 consists of 14 residues. The germline gives CDR1 SGHTA, CDR2 FQGTGA. The CDR3: CASSRAGSAYGYTF. DNA of the CDR3: TGTGCCAGCAGCCGAGCGGGGAGCGCTTATGGCTACACCTTC.